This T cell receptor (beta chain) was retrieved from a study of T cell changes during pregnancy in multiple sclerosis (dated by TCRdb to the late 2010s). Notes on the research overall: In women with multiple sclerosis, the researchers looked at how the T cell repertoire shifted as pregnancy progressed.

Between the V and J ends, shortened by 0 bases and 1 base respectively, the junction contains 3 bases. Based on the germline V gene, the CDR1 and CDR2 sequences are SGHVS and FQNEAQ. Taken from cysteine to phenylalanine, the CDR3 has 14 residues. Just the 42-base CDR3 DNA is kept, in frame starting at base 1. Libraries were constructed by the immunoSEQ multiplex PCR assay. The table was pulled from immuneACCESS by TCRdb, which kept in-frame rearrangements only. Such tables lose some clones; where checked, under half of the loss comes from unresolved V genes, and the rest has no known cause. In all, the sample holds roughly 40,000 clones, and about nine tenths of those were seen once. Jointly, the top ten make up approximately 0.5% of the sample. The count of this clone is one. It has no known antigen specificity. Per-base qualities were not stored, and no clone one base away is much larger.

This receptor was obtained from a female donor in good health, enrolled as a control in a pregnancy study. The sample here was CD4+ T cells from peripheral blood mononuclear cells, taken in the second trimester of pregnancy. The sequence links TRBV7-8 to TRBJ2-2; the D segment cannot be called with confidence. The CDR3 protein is CASSLAQNTGELFF. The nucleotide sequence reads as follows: TGTGCCAGCAGCTTAGCACAGAACACCGGGGAGCTGTTTTTT.